The 9 T cell receptor beta chains reported below all come from one sample, sequenced in a study of blood T cell repertoires in COVID-19. Libraries were prepared by immunoSEQ multiplex PCR; TCRdb keeps only in-frame clonotypes and omits some of them. The table lists roughly 290,000 clones, approximately 89% of them singletons, with around 8% in the top ten. The source material was peripheral blood. The receptors here all came from a woman aged 45-59 years who had recovered from COVID-19.

For the CDR3, the DNA is TGTGCCAGCAGCGGCGGGACCGGTTTAGGCGAGCAGTACTTC. It encodes CASSGGTGLGEQYF. This sequence joins TRBV9 and TRBJ2-7, with D tentatively TRBD2 (6 bases). With 3 bases removed from V and 6 bases from J, the gap between germline ends came to 16 bases. CDR3 length: 14 residues. Looked up from germline, CDR1 is SGDLS and CDR2 is YYNGEE.

The chain couples TRBV4-1 to TRBJ2-7; a weak D match, TRBD2 (5 bases). Germline V gene sequence: CDR1 MGHRA, CDR2 YSYEKL. V shed 0 bases and J shed 3 bases, with 15 bases lying between them. The CDR3 consists of 16 residues. CDR3 in DNA: TGCGCCAGCAGCCAAGATCGGGCCATCGGGAACTACGAGCAGTACTTC. Translating it yields CASSQDRAIGNYEQYF.

The V call is TRBV3-1 (or the pseudogene TRBV3-2), the J call TRBJ2-7; D gene uncertain. The CDR3 is 14 amino acids. Germline loops: CDR1 LGHDT, CDR2 YNNKEL (reference sequence). The V and J ends lost 3 bases and 0 bases respectively, with 9 bases between them. CDR3 in DNA: TGTGCCAGCAGCCATGCCGCGGCCTCCTACGAGCAGTACTTC. Translation gives CASSHAAASYEQYF.

The rearrangement uses TRBV14 and TRBJ2-2; TRBD1 agrees at 11 bases. CDR3 size: 16 residues. J lost 4 bases, V lost 4 bases, and 5 bases had no gene match. Germline-derived CDR1 and CDR2 are SGHDN and FVKESK. Here the CDR3 reads CASSLSGTGGTGELFF. DNA for the CDR3: TGTGCCAGCAGCCTTTCCGGGACAGGGGGCACCGGGGAGCTGTTTTTT.

The chain couples TRBV28 to TRBJ1-3; 9 positions agree with TRBD1. Germline V gene lookup returns CDR1 MDHEN and CDR2 SYDVKM. The CDR3 is 14 residues long. The J segment lost 2 bases and the V segment lost 7 bases, leaving 3 bases of the junction unmatched. The CDR3 reads CASTGTGTGNTIYF. CDR3 in DNA: TGTGCCAGCACCGGGACAGGGACTGGAAACACCATATATTTT.

The V gene is TRBV7-7, the J gene TRBJ2-7, with D perhaps matching TRBD1 (5 bases). Trimming removed 1 base at V and 3 bases at J, with 13 bases between. This CDR3 spans 15 amino acids. Germline V gives CDR1 SSHAT, CDR2 FNYEAQ (reference sequence). CDR3 in amino acids: CASSLGPGQIYEQYF. DNA of the CDR3: TGTGCCAGCAGCTTAGGTCCAGGGCAGATCTACGAGCAGTACTTC.

The J gene is TRBJ1-1, the V gene TRBV4-3; maybe TRBD1 (6 bases). V was clipped by 1 base and J by 4 bases, with 13 bases between them. CDR1 is LGHNA, CDR2 YSLEER, per germline. The CDR3 extends over 15 amino acids. In DNA form, the CDR3 reads TGCGCCAGCAGCCAAGGCGGGGGGCAGGTCACTGAAGCTTTCTTT. As protein: CASSQGGGQVTEAFF.

V and J are TRBV4-3 and TRBJ1-2; D is possibly TRBD1 (5 bases). This CDR3 comprises 15 residues. Germline V lookup: CDR1 LGHNA, CDR2 YSLEER. V dropped 4 bases and J dropped 8 bases, with 20 bases sitting between them. For the CDR3, the DNA is TGCGCCAGCAGCCGCAACGCGGGGCAGAGTTTAGGCTACACCTTC. Encoded protein: CASSRNAGQSLGYTF.

This clone was seen a few times. The J gene is TRBJ1-1, the V gene TRBV6-5; TRBD1 is a possible D gene (5 bases). With 7 bases removed from V and 0 bases from J, the gap between germline ends came to 12 bases. This CDR3 has 14 amino acids. The V gene's germline CDR1 is MNHEY and CDR2 SVGAGI. The CDR3 reads CASNARGVNTEAFF. CDR3 bases: TGTGCCAGCAACGCCCGGGGGGTGAACACTGAAGCTTTCTTT.